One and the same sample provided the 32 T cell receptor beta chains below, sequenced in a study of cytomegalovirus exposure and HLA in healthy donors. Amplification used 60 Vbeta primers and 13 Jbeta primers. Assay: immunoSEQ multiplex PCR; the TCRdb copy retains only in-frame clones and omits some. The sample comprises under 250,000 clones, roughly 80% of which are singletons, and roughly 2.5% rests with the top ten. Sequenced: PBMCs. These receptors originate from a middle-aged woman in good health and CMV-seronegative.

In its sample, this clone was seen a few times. CDR3 protein: CASSEYGATNEKLFF. The CDR3 DNA sequence: TGTGCCAGCAGTGAATATGGAGCAACTAATGAAAAACTGTTTTTT. The genes are TRBV25-1 and TRBJ1-4; D is undetermined. The CDR3 spans 15 residues. CDR1 is MGHDK, CDR2 SYGVNS, per germline. The V gene lost 0 bases and the J gene lost 0 bases, with 5 bases spanning the gap.

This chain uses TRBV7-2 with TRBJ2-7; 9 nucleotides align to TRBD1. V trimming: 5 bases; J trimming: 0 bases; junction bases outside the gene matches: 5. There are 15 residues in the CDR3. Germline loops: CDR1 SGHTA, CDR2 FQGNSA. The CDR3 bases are TGTGCCAGCAGCCGTGGACAGGGGAGCTCCTACGAGCAGTACTTC. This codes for CASSRGQGSSYEQYF.

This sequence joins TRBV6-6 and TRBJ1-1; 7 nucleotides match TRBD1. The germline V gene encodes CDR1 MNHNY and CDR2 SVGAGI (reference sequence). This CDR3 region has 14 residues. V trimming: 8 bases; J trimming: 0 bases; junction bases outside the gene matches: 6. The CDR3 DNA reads TGTGCCAGCTCCGCAGGGGGGATGAACACTGAAGCTTTCTTT. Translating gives CASSAGGMNTEAFF.

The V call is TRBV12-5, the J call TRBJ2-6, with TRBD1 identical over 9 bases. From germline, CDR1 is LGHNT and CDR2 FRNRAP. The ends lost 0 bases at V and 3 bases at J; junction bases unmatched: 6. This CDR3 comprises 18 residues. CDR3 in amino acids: CASGLVPGTGSGANVLTF. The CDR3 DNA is TGTGCTAGTGGTTTGGTTCCCGGGACAGGGAGTGGGGCCAACGTCCTGACTTTC.

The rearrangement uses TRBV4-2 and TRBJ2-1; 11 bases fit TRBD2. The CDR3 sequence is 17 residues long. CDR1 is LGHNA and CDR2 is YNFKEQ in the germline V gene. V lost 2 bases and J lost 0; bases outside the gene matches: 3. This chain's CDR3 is CASSQLGLADSYNEQFF. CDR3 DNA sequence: TGTGCCAGCAGCCAATTGGGACTAGCGGACTCCTACAATGAGCAGTTCTTC.

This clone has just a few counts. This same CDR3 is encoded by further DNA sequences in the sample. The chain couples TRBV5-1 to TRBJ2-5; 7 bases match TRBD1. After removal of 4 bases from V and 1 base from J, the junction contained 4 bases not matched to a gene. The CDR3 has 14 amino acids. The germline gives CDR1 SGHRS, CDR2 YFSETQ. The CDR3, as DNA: TGCGCCAGCAGCCTCGGGACAGTCCAAGAGACCCAGTACTTC. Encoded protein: CASSLGTVQETQYF.

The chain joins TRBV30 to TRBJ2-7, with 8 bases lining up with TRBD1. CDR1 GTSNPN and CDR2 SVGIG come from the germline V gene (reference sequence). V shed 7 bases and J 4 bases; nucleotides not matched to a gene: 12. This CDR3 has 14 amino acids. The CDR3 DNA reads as TGTGCCTTCGAGAGAAGGACAGGGAAATACGAGCAGTACTTC. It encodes CAFERRTGKYEQYF.

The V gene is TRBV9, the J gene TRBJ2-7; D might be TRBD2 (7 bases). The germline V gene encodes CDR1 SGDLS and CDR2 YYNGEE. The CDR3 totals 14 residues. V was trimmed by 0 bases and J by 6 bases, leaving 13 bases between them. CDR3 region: CASSVGGGTIEQYF. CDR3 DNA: TGTGCCAGCAGCGTAGGGGGGGGCACGATCGAGCAGTACTTC.

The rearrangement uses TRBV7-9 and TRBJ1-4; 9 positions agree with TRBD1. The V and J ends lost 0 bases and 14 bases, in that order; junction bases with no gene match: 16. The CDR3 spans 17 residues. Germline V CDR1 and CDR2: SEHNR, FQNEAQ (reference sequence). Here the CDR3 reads CASSLAQTGGNQERLFF. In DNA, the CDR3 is TGTGCCAGCAGCTTAGCGCAGACAGGGGGTAACCAAGAGCGGCTGTTTTTT.

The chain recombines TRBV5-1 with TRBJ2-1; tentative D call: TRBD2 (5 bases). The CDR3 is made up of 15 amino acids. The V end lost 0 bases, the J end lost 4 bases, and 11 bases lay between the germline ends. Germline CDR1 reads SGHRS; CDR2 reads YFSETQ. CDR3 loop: CASSLAASQYNEQFF. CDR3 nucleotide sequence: TGCGCCAGCAGCTTGGCGGCTAGCCAGTACAATGAGCAGTTCTTC.

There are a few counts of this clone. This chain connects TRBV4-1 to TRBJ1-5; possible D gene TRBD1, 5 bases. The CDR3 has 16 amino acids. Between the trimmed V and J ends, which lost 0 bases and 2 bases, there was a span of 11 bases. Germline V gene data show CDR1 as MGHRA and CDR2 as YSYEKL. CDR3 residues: CASSQDLGGGNQPQHF. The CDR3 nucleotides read TGCGCCAGCAGCCAAGATTTAGGAGGGGGCAATCAGCCCCAGCATTTT.

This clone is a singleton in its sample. The CDR3: CATSRAGSLEGSNYGYTF. The CDR3 DNA follows: TGTGCCACCAGCAGAGCGGGGTCGCTGGAGGGCTCTAACTATGGCTACACCTTC. This chain connects TRBV15 to TRBJ1-2; D is unclear. There are 18 residues in the CDR3. Germline-derived CDR1 and CDR2 are LNHNV and YYDKDF (reference sequence). V was clipped by 1 base and J by 0 bases, with 18 bases between them.

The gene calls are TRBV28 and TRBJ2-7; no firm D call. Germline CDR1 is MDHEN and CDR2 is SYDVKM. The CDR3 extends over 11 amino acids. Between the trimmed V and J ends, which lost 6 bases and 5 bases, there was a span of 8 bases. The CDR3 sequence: CASSPRDEQYF. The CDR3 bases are TGTGCCAGCAGCCCTCGTGACGAGCAGTACTTC.

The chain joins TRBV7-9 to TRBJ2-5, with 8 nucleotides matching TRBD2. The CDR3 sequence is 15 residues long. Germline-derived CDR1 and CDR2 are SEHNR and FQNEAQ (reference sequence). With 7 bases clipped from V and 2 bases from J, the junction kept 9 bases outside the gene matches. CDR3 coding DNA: TGTGCCAGCACCACCCTACGGGGGGGACAAGAGACCCAGTACTTC. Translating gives CASTTLRGGQETQYF.

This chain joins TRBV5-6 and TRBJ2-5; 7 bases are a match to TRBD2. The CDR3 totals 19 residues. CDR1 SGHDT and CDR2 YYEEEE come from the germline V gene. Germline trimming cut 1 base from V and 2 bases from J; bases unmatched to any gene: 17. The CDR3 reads CASSLWARAIQGLQETQYF. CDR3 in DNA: TGTGCCAGCAGCTTGTGGGCCAGGGCTATCCAGGGACTACAAGAGACCCAGTACTTC.

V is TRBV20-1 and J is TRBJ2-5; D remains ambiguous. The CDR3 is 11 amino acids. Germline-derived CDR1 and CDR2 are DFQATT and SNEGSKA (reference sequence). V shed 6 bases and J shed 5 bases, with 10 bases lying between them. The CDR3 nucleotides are TGCAGTGCCATAACCCGGGAGACCCAGTACTTC. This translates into CSAITRETQYF.

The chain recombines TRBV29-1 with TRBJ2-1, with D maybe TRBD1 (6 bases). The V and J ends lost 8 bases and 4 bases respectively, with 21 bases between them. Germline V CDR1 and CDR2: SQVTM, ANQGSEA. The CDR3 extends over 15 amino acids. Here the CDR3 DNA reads TGCAGCCTAGAGAACAACAGGGTGTCGTACAATGAGCAGTTCTTC. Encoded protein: CSLENNRVSYNEQFF.

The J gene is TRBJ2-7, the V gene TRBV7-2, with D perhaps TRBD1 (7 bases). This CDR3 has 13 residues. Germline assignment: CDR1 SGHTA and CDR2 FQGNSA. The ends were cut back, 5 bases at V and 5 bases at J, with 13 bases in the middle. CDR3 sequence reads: CASSRQGGNEQYF. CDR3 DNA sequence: TGTGCCAGCAGCCGACAGGGAGGCAACGAGCAGTACTTC.

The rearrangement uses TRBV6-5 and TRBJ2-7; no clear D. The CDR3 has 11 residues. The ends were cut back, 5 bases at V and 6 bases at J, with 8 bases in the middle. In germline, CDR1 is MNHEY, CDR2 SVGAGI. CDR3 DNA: TGTGCCAGCAGTCGTGGGCGCGAGCAGTACTTC. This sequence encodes CASSRGREQYF.

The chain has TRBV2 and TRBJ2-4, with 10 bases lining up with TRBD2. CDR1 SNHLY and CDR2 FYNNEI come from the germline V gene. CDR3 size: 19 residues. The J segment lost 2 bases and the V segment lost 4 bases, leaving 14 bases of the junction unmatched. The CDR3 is CASSAWTSGARLSKNIQYF. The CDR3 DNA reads TGTGCCAGCAGTGCTTGGACTAGCGGTGCTCGATTATCCAAAAACATTCAGTACTTC.

The CDR3 reads CASSPGTATYEQYF. The DNA for the CDR3 is TGTGCCAGCAGTCCCGGGACAGCGACCTACGAGCAGTACTTC. V is TRBV2 and J is TRBJ2-7; 7 nucleotides agree with TRBD1. This CDR3 region has 14 residues. V gave up 5 bases and J gave up 2 bases; unmatched junction bases: 6. The germline gives CDR1 SNHLY, CDR2 FYNNEI.

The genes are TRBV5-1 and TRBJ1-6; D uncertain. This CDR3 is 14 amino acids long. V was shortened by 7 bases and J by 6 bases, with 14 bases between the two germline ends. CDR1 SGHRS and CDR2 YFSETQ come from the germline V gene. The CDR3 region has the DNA TGCGCCAGCGCCCGCACAGATCTTAATTCACCCCTCCACTTT. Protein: CASARTDLNSPLHF.

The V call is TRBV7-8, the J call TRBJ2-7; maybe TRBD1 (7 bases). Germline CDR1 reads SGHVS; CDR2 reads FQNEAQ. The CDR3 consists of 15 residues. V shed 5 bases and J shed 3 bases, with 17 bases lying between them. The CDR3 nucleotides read TGTGCCAGCAGCCCAGGAGGGGGCTCACTCTACGAGCAGTACTTC. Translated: CASSPGGGSLYEQYF. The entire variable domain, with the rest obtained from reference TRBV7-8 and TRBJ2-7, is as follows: GAGVSQSPRYKVAKRGQDVALRCDPISGHVSLFWYQQALGQGPEFLTYFQNEAQLDKSGLPSDRFFAERPEGSVSTLKIQRTQQEDSAVYLCASSPGGGSLYEQYFGPGTRLTVT.

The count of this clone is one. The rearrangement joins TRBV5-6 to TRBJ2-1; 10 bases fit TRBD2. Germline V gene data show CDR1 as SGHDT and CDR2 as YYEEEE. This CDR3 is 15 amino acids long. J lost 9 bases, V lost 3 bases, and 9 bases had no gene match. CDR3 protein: CASSWGPAGGSEQFF. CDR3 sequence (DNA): TGTGCCAGCAGCTGGGGACCAGCGGGGGGGAGTGAGCAGTTCTTC.

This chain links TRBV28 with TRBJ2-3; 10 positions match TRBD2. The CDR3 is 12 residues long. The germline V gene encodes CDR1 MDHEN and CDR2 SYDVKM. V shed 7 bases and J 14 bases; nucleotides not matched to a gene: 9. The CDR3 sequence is CASNSLASGRYF. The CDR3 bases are TGTGCCAGCAACTCGCTGGCTAGCGGGAGGTATTTT.

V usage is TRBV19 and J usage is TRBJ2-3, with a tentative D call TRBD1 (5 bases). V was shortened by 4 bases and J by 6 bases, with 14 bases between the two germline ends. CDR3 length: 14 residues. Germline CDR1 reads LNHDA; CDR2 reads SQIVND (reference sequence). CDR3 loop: CASSTMGRSDTQYF. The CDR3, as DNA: TGTGCCAGTAGTACTATGGGGCGTTCGGATACGCAGTATTTT. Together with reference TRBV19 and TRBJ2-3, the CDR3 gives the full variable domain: DGGITQSPKYLFRKEGQNVTLSCEQNLNHDAMYWYRQDPGQGLRLIYYSQIVNDFQKGDIAEGYSVSREKKESFPLTVTSAQKNPTAFYLCASSTMGRSDTQYFGPGTRLTVL.

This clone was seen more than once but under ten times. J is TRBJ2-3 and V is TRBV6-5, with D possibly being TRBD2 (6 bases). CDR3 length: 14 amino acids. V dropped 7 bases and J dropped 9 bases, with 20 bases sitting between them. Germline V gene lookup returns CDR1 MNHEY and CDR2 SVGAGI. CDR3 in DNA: TGTGCCAGCACCACAACCCAGAGGGCGGGGACGCAGTATTTT. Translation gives CASTTTQRAGTQYF.

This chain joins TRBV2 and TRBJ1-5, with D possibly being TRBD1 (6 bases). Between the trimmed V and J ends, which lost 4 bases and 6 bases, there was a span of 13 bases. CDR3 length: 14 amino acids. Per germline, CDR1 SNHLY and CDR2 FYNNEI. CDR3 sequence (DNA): TGTGCCAGCAGTGCAGGGGAGTATGGTCAGCCCCAGCATTTT. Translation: CASSAGEYGQPQHF.

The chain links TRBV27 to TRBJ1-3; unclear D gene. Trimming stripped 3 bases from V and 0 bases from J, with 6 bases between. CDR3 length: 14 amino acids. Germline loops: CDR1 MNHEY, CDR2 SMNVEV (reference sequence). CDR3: CASSFRGSGNTIYF. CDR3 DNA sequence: TGTGCCAGCAGTTTCCGGGGCTCTGGAAACACCATATATTTT.

The CDR3 DNA reads as TGTGCCAGCACCGAGACAGGAAACACCATATATTTT. Translating gives CASTETGNTIYF. This chain connects TRBV11-1 to TRBJ1-3, with D uncertain. The length of the CDR3 is 12 residues. Germline V CDR1 and CDR2: SGHAT, FQDESV (reference sequence). Trimming pared 7 bases from V and 4 bases from J, leaving 8 bases between. The whole variable domain, remainder taken from reference TRBV11-1 and TRBJ1-3, is EAEVAQSPRYKITEKSQAVAFWCDPISGHATLYWYRQILGQGPELLVQFQDESVVDDSQLPKDRFSAERLKGVDSTLKIQPAELGDSAMYLCASTETGNTIYFGEGSWLTVV.

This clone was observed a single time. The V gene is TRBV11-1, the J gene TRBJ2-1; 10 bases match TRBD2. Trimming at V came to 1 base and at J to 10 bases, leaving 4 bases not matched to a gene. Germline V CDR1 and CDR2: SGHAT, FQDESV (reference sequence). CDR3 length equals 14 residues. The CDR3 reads CASSLGLAGDEQFF. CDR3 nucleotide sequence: TGTGCCAGCAGCTTAGGCCTAGCGGGAGACGAGCAGTTCTTC.

This CDR3 reads CASNLEQNTDTQYF. The CDR3 DNA reads as TGTGCCAGCAACTTGGAACAGAACACAGATACGCAGTATTTT. This chain joins TRBV2 and TRBJ2-3; the D is unclear. Germline loops: CDR1 SNHLY, CDR2 FYNNEI. This CDR3 has 14 residues. V lost 7 bases and J lost 2, with 13 bases in between.